Here is one TCR beta chain with its context. What it recognizes is unknown. The data belong to a study of PD-1 blockade in classical Hodgkin lymphoma. Looking at the study overall: Nivolumab dosing for patients was 3 mg/kg, administered intravenously every 2 weeks.

The assay was immunoSEQ multiplex PCR, and TCRdb's table has in-frame clones only and misses some. This sample yields 4,900 or so clones, of which over 60% are seen a single time; approximately 28% belongs to the top ten. The time point is: cycle 4 day 1 (C4D1), after 6 weeks of nivolumab. Exposure to brentuximab vedotin varied, and each patient had relapsed following autologous stem cell transplantation. PBMCs were thawed, and CD8+ T cells were then isolated from them by magnetic negative selection. Study-wide results and limits: Baseline TCR diversity was reportedly lower in newly diagnosed patients than in healthy donors. It was reported as lower still in relapsed/refractory patients. For complete responders, baseline diversity was comparable to that of newly diagnosed patients.

The TCR sequence derives from a human donor with classical Hodgkin lymphoma. The source material was CD8+ T cells from blood, sampled before the fourth cycle of nivolumab.

The CDR3: CASTGEKKLFF. The DNA of the CDR3 is TGTGCCAGCACTGGGGAGAAAAAACTGTTTTTT. This chain links TRBV28 with TRBJ1-4, with D uncertain. Germline CDR1 MDHEN, CDR2 SYDVKM. The CDR3 consists of 11 residues. V was cut by 7 bases and J by 9 bases, with 9 bases left in between.